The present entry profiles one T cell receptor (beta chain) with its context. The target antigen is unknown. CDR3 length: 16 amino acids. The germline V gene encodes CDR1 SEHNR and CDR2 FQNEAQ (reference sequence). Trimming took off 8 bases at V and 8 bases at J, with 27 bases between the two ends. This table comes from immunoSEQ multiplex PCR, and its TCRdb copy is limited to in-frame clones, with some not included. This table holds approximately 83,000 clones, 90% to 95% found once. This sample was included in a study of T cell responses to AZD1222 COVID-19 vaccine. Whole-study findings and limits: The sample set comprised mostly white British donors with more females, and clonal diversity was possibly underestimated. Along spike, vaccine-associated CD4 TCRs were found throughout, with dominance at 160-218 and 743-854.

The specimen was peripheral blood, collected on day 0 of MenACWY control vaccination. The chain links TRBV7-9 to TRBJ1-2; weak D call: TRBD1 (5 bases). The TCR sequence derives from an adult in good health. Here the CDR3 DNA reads TGTGCCAGCGGGGACCTTAGGACAAGGCCATTTGGAGGCTACACCTTC. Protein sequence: CASGDLRTRPFGGYTF.